A single sample gave rise to the 18 T cell receptor beta chains below, sequenced in a study of T cells in Graves' hyperthyroidism and ophthalmopathy. From RNA transcripts, TCR beta CDR3 regions were amplified. The primer set for the first-round RT-PCR of the TCR CDR3 was HTBI. One entry per CDR3 protein, called by TCRdb with MiXCR from the multiplex PCR reads. The sample has 700,000 to 850,000 distinct CDR3 sequences, around a third seen once. The specimen was blood. These receptors came from a woman between 35 and 50 years old with Graves' hyperthyroidism.

The chain recombines TRBV24-1 with TRBJ1-1; D unclear. Germline V gene data show CDR1 as KGHDR and CDR2 as SFDVKD. This CDR3 has 13 amino acids. CDR3 bases: TGTGCGTCAAAGCCGCCCGGCAACACTGAAGCTTTCTTT. Encoded protein: CASKPPGNTEAFF.

The rearrangement uses TRBV7-9 and TRBJ2-3; perhaps TRBD2 as D (5 bases). Germline V gene data show CDR1 as SEHNR and CDR2 as FQNEAQ (reference sequence). The V gene lost 5 bases and the J gene lost 10 bases, with 13 bases spanning the gap. The CDR3 covers 12 residues. The CDR3 is CASSEPQEAQYF. In nucleotides, the CDR3 is TGTGCCAGCAGCGAACCCCAGGAGGCGCAGTATTTT.

The chain recombines TRBV2 with TRBJ2-3; 8 nucleotides agree with TRBD1. V shed 6 bases, J shed 14 bases, and the junction held 13 bases outside the gene matches. This CDR3 contains 13 residues. Germline V CDR1 and CDR2: SNHLY, FYNNEI. The CDR3: CASREYRGQEGYF. The CDR3 region has the DNA TGTGCCAGCAGGGAATACAGGGGACAGGAGGGGTATTTT.

This clonotype was detected ten times or more. The chain has TRBV9 and TRBJ1-5, with 8 bases fitting TRBD1. The V gene's germline CDR1 is SGDLS and CDR2 YYNGEE. V was clipped by 0 bases and J by 5 bases; unmatched bases: 4. The CDR3 extends over 15 amino acids. CDR3 amino acids: CASSVGAGGDQPQHF. The CDR3 coding sequence is TGTGCCAGCAGCGTAGGCGCAGGGGGCGATCAGCCCCAGCATTTT.

This chain joins TRBV10-3 and TRBJ1-1, with D possibly TRBD1 on 6 matching bases. The V gene's germline CDR1 is ENHRY and CDR2 SYGVKD. The ends were cut back, 6 bases at V and 0 bases at J, with 11 bases in the middle. The CDR3 extends over 14 amino acids. CDR3 DNA: TGTGCCATCAGCCTAACAGGGATGAACACTGAAGCTTTCTTT. Translating gives CAISLTGMNTEAFF.

The rearrangement joins TRBV10-3 to TRBJ2-5, with 9 positions matching TRBD1. Germline V gene data show CDR1 as ENHRY and CDR2 as SYGVKD. V dropped 10 bases and J dropped 5; count of bases not matched to a gene: 17. The CDR3 totals 16 residues. The CDR3 sequence: CANSNPGQGSGETQYF. The CDR3, as DNA: TGTGCCAACTCAAACCCGGGACAGGGATCCGGGGAGACCCAGTACTTC.

In its sample, this clonotype was seen many times. This sequence joins TRBV7-8 and TRBJ1-5, with D tentatively TRBD1 (5 bases). The V end was cut by 1 base, the J end by 2 bases, with 9 bases between. CDR3 length: 15 amino acids. CDR1 and CDR2 from the germline V gene are SGHVS and FQNEAQ. The CDR3 loop reads CASSLVAGGNQPQHF. The CDR3 bases are TGTGCCAGCAGCTTAGTTGCGGGGGGCAATCAGCCCCAGCATTTT.

This chain connects TRBV5-8 to TRBJ1-1, with D possibly matching TRBD1 (5 bases). CDR1 and CDR2 (germline): SGHTS, YDEGEE. Between the trimmed V and J ends, which lost 0 bases and 4 bases, there was a span of 13 bases. The CDR3 runs to 15 residues. CDR3: CASSLGGARGTEAFF. As DNA, the CDR3 is TGTGCCAGCAGCTTGGGAGGGGCGCGGGGCACTGAAGCTTTCTTT.

Regarding this clonotype: A read error may be the cause here, since a much bigger clone is one base away. The chain carries TRBV4-3 and TRBJ1-2, with D unresolved. The germline CDR1 and CDR2 sequences are LGHNA and YSLEER. The CDR3 is 12 amino acids. The CDR3 nucleotides read TGCGCCAGCTCCGTTCTGCCACATGGCTGCACCTTC. It specifies CASSVLPHGCTF.

This clonotype has a count of ten or more. J is TRBJ2-7 and V is TRBV2; 8 positions match TRBD2. Germline lookup yields CDR1 SNHLY and CDR2 FYNNEI. With 0 bases clipped from V and 3 bases from J, the junction kept 4 bases outside the gene matches. CDR3 length: 15 amino acids. The CDR3, as DNA: TGTGCCAGCAGTGAAGCGGGTAGCGGGAACTACGAGCAGTACTTC. It encodes CASSEAGSGNYEQYF.

At least ten counts were recorded for this clonotype. V is TRBV7-2 and J is TRBJ1-4, with D perhaps TRBD1 (6 bases). Germline CDR1 reads SGHTA; CDR2 reads FQGNSA. CDR3 length: 16 residues. V was pared by 5 bases and J by 5 bases, with 18 bases between. The CDR3 nucleotides are TGTGCCAGCAGCCCAAACGCGGGGGCGCGGAATGAAAAACTGTTTTTT. It translates to CASSPNAGARNEKLFF.

Only a few counts were recorded for this clonotype. The chain has TRBV7-2 and TRBJ1-5; D perhaps matches TRBD1 (6 bases). V lost 2 bases to trimming and J lost 7 bases, with 15 bases between them. The CDR3 is made up of 15 amino acids. CDR1 and CDR2 from the germline V gene are SGHTA and FQGNSA. The CDR3 nucleotides are TGTGCCAGCAGCTTAATGCAGGGGTCTTTCCAGCCCCAGCATTTT. Amino acids: CASSLMQGSFQPQHF.

This clonotype came up many times. The rearrangement joins TRBV10-3 to TRBJ2-7; a possible D gene is TRBD1 (6 bases). Between the trimmed V and J ends, which lost 6 bases and 3 bases, there was a span of 12 bases. Germline loops: CDR1 ENHRY, CDR2 SYGVKD. This CDR3 comprises 13 residues. The CDR3 spells CAIRDRRNYEQYF. The CDR3 coding sequence is TGTGCCATCAGGGACAGACGGAACTACGAGCAGTACTTC.

There are many counts of this clonotype. The V call is TRBV10-3, the J call TRBJ1-2, with D maybe TRBD1 (6 bases). This CDR3 region has 12 residues. V dropped 11 bases and J dropped 13 bases, with 23 bases sitting between them. Germline V gene sequence: CDR1 ENHRY, CDR2 SYGVKD. CDR3 DNA: TGTGCCGCACTGGTGCCAGGGGCACCCCTCACCTTC. Translation: CAALVPGAPLTF.

This clonotype was seen at least ten times. The CDR3 coding sequence is TGTGCCGCAGCAGACCCGGGGTTAAGCTATGGCTACACCTTC. It is translated as CAAADPGLSYGYTF. The V gene is TRBV7-9, the J gene TRBJ1-2; D not resolved. The germline CDR1 and CDR2 sequences are SEHNR and FQNEAQ (reference sequence). The CDR3 extends over 14 amino acids. The V end lost 11 bases, the J end lost 4 bases, and 20 bases lay between the germline ends.

At least ten counts were recorded for this clonotype. For the CDR3, the DNA is TGTGCCAGCAGGGCTACAGGGGTTGGGCCCCAGCATTTT. It specifies CASRATGVGPQHF. The V call is TRBV7-2, the J call TRBJ1-5, with TRBD1 matching over 7 bases. The CDR3 is made up of 13 amino acids. CDR1 is SGHTA, CDR2 FQGNSA, per germline. The J segment lost 9 bases and the V segment lost 6 bases, leaving 8 bases of the junction unmatched.

This clonotype was counted at least ten times. V is TRBV7-2 and J is TRBJ2-7; 8 nucleotides agree with TRBD2. Germline lookup yields CDR1 SGHTA and CDR2 FQGNSA. V was clipped by 5 bases and J by 5 bases; unmatched bases: 11. The length of the CDR3 is 15 residues. This CDR3 reads CASSPPPSGRNEQYF. The CDR3 DNA reads as TGTGCCAGCAGCCCCCCCCCCAGCGGGAGAAACGAGCAGTACTTC.

This clonotype was detected many times. The rearrangement uses TRBV19 and TRBJ1-1; the D is unclear. Germline CDR1 reads LNHDA; CDR2 reads SQIVND (reference sequence). Trimming pared 5 bases from V and 0 bases from J, leaving 16 bases between. The CDR3 is 16 amino acids. The CDR3 nucleotides are TGTGCCAGTAGTTCACTGAAATTGGAAATGAACACTGAAGCTTTCTTT. It encodes CASSSLKLEMNTEAFF.